What follows are 4 T cell receptor beta chains derived from one specimen sequenced in a study of identical twins (dated by TCRdb to 2016 to 2017). The library was made by 5' RACE. Instrument on record: Illumina HiSeq 2000. In-frame beta chains were kept once TCRdb had trimmed the public reads at Q25 with fastp and called clones with MiXCR. Here each entry gathers all rows of one CDR3 protein and keeps the most common genes and DNA. This sample has approximately 630,000 distinct CDR3 sequences in its table, and roughly 7.2% of those were observed once. The ten top clones hold 1.5% to 2% of the sample. The data also belong to a second study, concerning yellow fever vaccine responses in identical twins.

Source material: PBMCs. All receptors derive from a woman aged 18-30 years in good health.

This clonotype has a count of ten or more. The chain combines TRBV4-1 with TRBJ2-1; D unclear. Trimming took off 1 base at V and 2 bases at J, with 12 bases between the two ends. Per germline, CDR1 MGHRA and CDR2 YSYEKL. The CDR3 runs 16 residues. The CDR3 here is CASSQAELEAYNEQFF. CDR3 in DNA: TGCGCCAGCAGCCAAGCGGAACTCGAAGCCTACAATGAGCAGTTCTTC.

The J gene is TRBJ1-6, the V gene TRBV3-1; D uncertain. CDR1 and CDR2 from the germline V gene are LGHDT and YNNKEL (reference sequence). The V gene lost 3 bases and the J gene lost 8 bases, with 5 bases spanning the gap. The CDR3 is made up of 12 amino acids. This chain's CDR3 is CASSHGYSPLHF. DNA for the CDR3: TGTGCCAGCAGCCACGGCTATTCACCCCTCCACTTT.

This clonotype was seen more than once but under ten times. The J gene is TRBJ2-3, the V gene TRBV7-3; 11 nucleotides line up with TRBD2. In germline, CDR1 is SGHTA, CDR2 FQGTGA. The CDR3 loop spans 16 amino acids. The V and J ends lost 4 bases and 1 base, in that order; junction bases with no gene match: 4. CDR3 bases: TGTGCCAGCAGCTCCCAGGGACTAGCGGGCACAGATACGCAGTATTTT. Amino acid sequence: CASSSQGLAGTDTQYF.

The chain carries TRBV28 and TRBJ2-3, with unresolved D. CDR3 size: 15 residues. The V end was cut by 5 bases, the J end by 0 bases, with 12 bases between. CDR1 MDHEN and CDR2 SYDVKM come from the germline V gene. In nucleotides, the CDR3 is TGTGCCAGCAGTGGCCCTGGATCCAGCACAGATACGCAGTATTTT. It is translated as CASSGPGSSTDTQYF.